Listed below are T cell receptor beta chains from one sample, sequenced in a study of blood T cell repertoires in COVID-19. Clones were sequenced by immunoSEQ multiplex PCR, and TCRdb holds only the in-frame ones, with some missing. The sample holds around 100,000 clones, roughly 84% seen once. What was sequenced was peripheral blood. The receptors derive from a woman between 65 and 79 years old with acute or convalescent COVID-19. Each CDR3 is given without its conserved first and last residue.

TRBJ2-1,TRBV9,ASSVGTRGVNEQF
TRBJ1-5,TRBV28,ASTTGGGLHQPQH
TRBJ1-2,TRBV27,ASSFQGSGYT
TRBJ2-1,TRBV27,ASSSRFDQRGVRDEQF
TRBJ1-1,TRBV2,ASSEGQRVNTEAF
TRBJ1-3,TRBV19,AISTGGVGNTIY
TRBJ1-6,TRBV30,AWSVGASSYNSPLH
TRBJ1-1,TRBV6-5,ASNMGQNTEAF
TRBJ1-5,TRBV4-2,ASSQEQGQPQH
TRBJ1-2,TRBV9,ASSVAVGRKLGGYT
TRBJ1-1,TRBV5-1,ASSGRTGPNTEAF
TRBJ2-7,TRBV2,ASRARLAAYEQY
TRBJ1-1,TRBV7-9,ATDGRQNTEAF
TRBJ2-1,TRBV7-2,ASSLMQGAVEQF
TRBJ2-2,TRBV29-1,SVRDSGELF
TRBJ1-2,TRBV11-2,ASSPPEGAVYGYT
TRBJ1-1,TRBV5-1,ASSGGESGTGNTEAF
TRBJ2-3,TRBV5-1,ASSLGHFSTDTQY
TRBJ1-1,TRBV19,ASSSDRGRFTEAF
TRBJ2-7,TRBV6-5,ASMKRGTYEQY
TRBJ1-1,TRBV2,ASSTGFTEAF
TRBJ2-7,TRBV5-4,ASSLPQAGGPSEQY
TRBJ2-1,TRBV19,ASSITPNSNEQF
TRBJ1-2,TRBV6-6,ASSPTGQGAFGNYGYT
TRBJ1-2,TRBV6-6,ASSYGTEYGYT
TRBJ1-1,TRBV19,ASARDWGTEAF
TRBJ1-6,TRBV12-3/TRBV12-4,ASSLSEDSPLH
TRBJ2-7,TRBV20-1,SASASGIGYEQY
TRBJ1-2,TRBV3-1/TRBV3-2,ASSQDPVLANYGYT
TRBJ1-2,TRBV6-6,ASSGRGNYGYT
TRBJ1-5,TRBV19,ASNGKDRGRSQPQH
TRBJ1-1,TRBV6-1,ASSDRKGRRNTEAF
TRBJ2-7,TRBV7-8,ASSSGVQTTYEQY
TRBJ2-5,TRBV19,ASSIGFGETQY
TRBJ1-1,TRBV4-1,ASSQAGGRDTEAF